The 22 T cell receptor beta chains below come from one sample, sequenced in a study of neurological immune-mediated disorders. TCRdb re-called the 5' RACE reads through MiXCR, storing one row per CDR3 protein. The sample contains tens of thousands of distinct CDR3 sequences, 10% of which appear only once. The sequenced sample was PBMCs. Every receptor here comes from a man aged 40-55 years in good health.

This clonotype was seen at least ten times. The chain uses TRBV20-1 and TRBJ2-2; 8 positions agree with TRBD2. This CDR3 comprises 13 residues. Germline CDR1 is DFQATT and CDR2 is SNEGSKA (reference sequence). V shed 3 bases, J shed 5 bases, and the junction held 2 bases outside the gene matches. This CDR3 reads CSASGGETGELFF. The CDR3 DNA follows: TGCAGTGCTAGCGGGGGGGAAACCGGGGAGCTGTTTTTT.

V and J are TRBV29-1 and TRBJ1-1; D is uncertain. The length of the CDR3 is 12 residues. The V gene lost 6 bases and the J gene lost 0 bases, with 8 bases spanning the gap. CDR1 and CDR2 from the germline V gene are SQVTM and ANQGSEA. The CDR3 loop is CSVLPMNTEAFF. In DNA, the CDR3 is TGCAGCGTCCTCCCTATGAACACTGAAGCTTTCTTT.

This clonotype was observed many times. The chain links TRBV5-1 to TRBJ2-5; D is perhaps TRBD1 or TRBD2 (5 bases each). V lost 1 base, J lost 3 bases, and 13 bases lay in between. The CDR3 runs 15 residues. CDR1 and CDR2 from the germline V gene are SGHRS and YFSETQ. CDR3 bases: TGCGCCAGCAGCTTGAATCCGGGGACCGAAGAGACCCAGTACTTC. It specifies CASSLNPGTEETQYF.

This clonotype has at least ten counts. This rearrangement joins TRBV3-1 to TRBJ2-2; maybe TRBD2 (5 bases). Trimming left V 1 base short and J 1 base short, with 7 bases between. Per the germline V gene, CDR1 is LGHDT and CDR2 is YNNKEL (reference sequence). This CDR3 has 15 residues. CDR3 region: CASSQAGGNTGELFF. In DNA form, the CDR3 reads TGTGCCAGCAGCCAAGCAGGAGGGAACACCGGGGAGCTGTTTTTT. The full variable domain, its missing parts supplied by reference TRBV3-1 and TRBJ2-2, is DTAVSQTPKYLVTQMGNDKSIKCEQNLGHDTMYWYKQDSKKFLKIMFSYNNKELIINETVPNRFSPKSPDKAHLNLHINSLELGDSAVYFCASSQAGGNTGELFFGEGSRLTVL.

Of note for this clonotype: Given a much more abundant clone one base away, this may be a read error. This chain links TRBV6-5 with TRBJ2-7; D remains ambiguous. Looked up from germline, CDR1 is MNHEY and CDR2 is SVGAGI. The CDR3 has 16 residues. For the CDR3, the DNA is TGTGCCAGCACTTACTCCTCCCGAGACATATCCTACGAGCAGTACTTC. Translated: CASTYSSRDISYEQYF.

The CDR3 bases are TGTGCCAGCATCACAGGAATTGAGCAGTACTTC. Amino acids: CASITGIEQYF. The chain uses TRBV25-1 and TRBJ2-7; possibly TRBD1 for D (5 bases). This CDR3 has 11 amino acids. Per germline, CDR1 MGHDK and CDR2 SYGVNS. With 7 bases removed from V and 7 bases from J, the gap between germline ends came to 11 bases.

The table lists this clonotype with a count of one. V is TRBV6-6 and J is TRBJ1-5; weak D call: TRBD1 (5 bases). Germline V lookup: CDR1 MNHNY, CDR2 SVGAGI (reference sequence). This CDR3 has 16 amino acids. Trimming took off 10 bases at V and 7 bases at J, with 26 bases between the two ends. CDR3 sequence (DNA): TGTGCCATCATAGGGGCCTCTCACAGAGGCGGACAGCCCCAGCATTTT. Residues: CAIIGASHRGGQPQHF.

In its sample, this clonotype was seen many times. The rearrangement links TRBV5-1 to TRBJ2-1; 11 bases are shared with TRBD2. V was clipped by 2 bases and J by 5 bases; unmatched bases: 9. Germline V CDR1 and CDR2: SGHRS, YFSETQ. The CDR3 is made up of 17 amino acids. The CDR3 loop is CASSLMISGRANNEQFF. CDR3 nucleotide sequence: TGCGCCAGCAGCTTAATGATTAGCGGGAGGGCCAACAATGAGCAGTTCTTC.

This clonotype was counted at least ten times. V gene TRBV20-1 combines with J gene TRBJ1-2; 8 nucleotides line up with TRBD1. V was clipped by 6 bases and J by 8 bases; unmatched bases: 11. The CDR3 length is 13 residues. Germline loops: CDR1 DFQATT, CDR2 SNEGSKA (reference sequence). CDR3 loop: CSAPDRGIDGYTF. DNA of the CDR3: TGCAGTGCACCCGACAGGGGAATAGACGGCTACACCTTC.

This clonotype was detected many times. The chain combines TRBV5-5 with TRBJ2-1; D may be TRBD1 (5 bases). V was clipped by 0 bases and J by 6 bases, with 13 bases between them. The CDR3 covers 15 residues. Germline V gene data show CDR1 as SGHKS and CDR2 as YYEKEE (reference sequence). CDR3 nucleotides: TGTGCCAGCAGCTTGGGTAGCAGGGAAAGCAATGAGCAGTTCTTC. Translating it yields CASSLGSRESNEQFF.

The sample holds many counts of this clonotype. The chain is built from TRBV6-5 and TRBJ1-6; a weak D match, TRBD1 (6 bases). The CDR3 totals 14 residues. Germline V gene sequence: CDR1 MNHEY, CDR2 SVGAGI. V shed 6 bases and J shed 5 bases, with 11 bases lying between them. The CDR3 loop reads CASRYDRNNSPLHF. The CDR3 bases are TGTGCCAGCAGATATGACAGGAATAATTCACCCCTCCACTTT.

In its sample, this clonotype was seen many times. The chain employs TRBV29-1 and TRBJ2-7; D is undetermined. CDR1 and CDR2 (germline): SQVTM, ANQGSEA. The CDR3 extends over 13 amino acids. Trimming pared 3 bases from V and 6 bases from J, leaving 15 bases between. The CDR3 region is CSVELVSRTEQYF. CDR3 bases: TGCAGCGTTGAGTTGGTCAGCCGCACCGAGCAGTACTTC.

The CDR3 DNA sequence: TGTGCCAGCAGTTACTCGGGGGCCTCTGGGGCCAACGTCCTGACTTTC. Encoded protein: CASSYSGASGANVLTF. The chain employs TRBV6-9 and TRBJ2-6; D is tentatively TRBD1 or TRBD2 (6 bases each). From germline, CDR1 is MNHGY and CDR2 SVAAGI. V was trimmed by 3 bases and J by 0 bases, leaving 9 bases between them. This CDR3 has 16 residues.

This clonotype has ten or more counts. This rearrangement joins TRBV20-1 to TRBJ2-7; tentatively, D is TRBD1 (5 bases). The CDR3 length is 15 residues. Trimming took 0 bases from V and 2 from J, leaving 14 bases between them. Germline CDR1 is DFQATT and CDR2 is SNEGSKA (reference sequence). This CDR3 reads CSARDGAGPPYEQYF. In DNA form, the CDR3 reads TGCAGTGCTAGAGATGGGGCAGGGCCGCCCTACGAGCAGTACTTC.

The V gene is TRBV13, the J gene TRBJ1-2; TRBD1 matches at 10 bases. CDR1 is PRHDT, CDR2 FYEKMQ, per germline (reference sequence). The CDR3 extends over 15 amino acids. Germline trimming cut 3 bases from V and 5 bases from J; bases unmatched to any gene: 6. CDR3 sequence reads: CASSLGTGARYGYTF. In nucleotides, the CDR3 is TGTGCCAGCAGCTTGGGGACAGGGGCCAGGTATGGCTACACCTTC.

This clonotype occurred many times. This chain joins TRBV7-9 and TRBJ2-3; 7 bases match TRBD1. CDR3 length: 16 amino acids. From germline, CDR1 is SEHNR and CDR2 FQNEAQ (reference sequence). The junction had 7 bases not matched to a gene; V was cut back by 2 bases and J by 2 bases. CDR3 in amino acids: CASSLSGTDFTDTQYF. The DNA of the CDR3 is TGTGCCAGCAGCTTATCGGGGACAGACTTCACAGATACGCAGTATTTT.

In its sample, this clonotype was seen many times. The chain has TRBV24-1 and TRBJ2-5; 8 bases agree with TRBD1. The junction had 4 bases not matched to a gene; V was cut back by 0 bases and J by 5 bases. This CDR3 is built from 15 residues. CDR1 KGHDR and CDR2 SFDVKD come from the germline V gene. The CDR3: CATSDLSGGLETQYF. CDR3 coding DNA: TGTGCCACCAGTGATTTGTCAGGGGGCTTGGAGACCCAGTACTTC.

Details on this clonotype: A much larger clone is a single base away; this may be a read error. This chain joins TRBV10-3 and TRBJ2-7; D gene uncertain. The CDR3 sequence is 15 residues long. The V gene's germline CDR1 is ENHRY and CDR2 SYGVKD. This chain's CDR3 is CASSLPHEGSYERYF. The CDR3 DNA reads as TGTGCCAGCAGCCTGCCACACGAAGGCTCCTACGAGCGGTACTTC.

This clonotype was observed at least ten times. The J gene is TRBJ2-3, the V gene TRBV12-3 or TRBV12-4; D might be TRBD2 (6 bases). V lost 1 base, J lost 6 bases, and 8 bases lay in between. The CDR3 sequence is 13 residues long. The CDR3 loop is CASSLGTTDTQYF. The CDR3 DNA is TGTGCCAGCAGTTTAGGGACTACTGATACGCAGTATTTT.

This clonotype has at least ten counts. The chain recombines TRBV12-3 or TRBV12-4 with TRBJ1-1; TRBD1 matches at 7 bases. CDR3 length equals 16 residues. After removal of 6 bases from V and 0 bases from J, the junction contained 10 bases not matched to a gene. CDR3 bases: TGTGCCAGCAGCTCTCCCGGGACAGACATGAACACTGAAGCTTTCTTT. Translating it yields CASSSPGTDMNTEAFF.

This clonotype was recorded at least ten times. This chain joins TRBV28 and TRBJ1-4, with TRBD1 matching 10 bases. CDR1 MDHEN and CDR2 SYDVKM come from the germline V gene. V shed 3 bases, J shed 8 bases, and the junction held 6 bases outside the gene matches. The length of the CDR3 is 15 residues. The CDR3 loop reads CASSFETGGDEKLFF. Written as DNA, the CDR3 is TGTGCCAGCAGTTTCGAGACAGGGGGCGACGAAAAACTGTTTTTT.

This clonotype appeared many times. CDR3 protein: CASSPGGAGANVLTF. Written as DNA, the CDR3 is TGTGCCAGCAGCCCAGGGGGCGCTGGGGCCAACGTCCTGACTTTC. The chain uses TRBV12-3 or TRBV12-4 and TRBJ2-6, with TRBD1 matching over 8 bases. The CDR3 extends over 15 amino acids. The trim removed 6 bases at V and 2 bases at J, leaving 3 bases unmatched.